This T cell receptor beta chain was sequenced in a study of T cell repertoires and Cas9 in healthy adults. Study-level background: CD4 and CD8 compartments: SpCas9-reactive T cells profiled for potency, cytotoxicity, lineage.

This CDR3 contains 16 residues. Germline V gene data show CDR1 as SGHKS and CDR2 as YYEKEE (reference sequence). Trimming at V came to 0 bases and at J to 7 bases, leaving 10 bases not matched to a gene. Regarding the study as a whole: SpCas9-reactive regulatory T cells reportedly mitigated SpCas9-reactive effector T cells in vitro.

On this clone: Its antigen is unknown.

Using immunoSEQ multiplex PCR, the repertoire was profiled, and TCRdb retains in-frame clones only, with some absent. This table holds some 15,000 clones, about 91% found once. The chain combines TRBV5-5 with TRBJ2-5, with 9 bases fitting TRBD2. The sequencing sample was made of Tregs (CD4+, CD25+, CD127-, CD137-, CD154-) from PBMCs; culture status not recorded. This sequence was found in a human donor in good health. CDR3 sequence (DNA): TGTGCCAGCAGCTTGGAAGTGCGGGAGGGCCGCGGGACCCAGTACTTC. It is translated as CASSLEVREGRGTQYF. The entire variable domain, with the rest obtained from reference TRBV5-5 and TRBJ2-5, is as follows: DAGVTQSPTHLIKTRGQQVTLRCSPISGHKSVSWYQQVLGQGPQFIFQYYEKEERGRGNFPDRFSARQFPNYSSELNVNALLLGDSALYLCASSLEVREGRGTQYFGPGTRLLVL.